This is a list of T cell receptor beta chains from one sample in a study of cytotoxic CD8 clonotypes in ibrutinib-treated CLL. Profiled with immunoSEQ multiplex PCR; TCRdb holds only in-frame clones, not every one. The table lists 17,000 or so clones, about 70% of them singletons. The sample in question was PBMCs, obtained after 12 months of ibrutinib treatment. Receptors originate from a human donor with chronic lymphocytic leukemia. CDR3s include the opening cysteine and the closing phenylalanine or tryptophan. The D gene is left open where the match is weak. Size values are once, few and many counts, or a class for expanded clones, and some rows have none.

abundance: -; j_gene: TRBJ2-3; len: 15; v_gene: TRBV5-1; d_gene: -; CDR3nt: TGCGCCAGCAGCCTAGCCCCTAGCGGCACAGATACGCAGTATTTT; CDR3aa: CASSLAPSGTDTQYF
abundance: few; j_gene: TRBJ2-5; len: 14; v_gene: TRBV23-1; d_gene: -; CDR3nt: TGCGCCAGCAGTCTGCTAGCGTATCAAGAGACCCAGTACTTC; CDR3aa: CASSLLAYQETQYF
abundance: -; j_gene: TRBJ2-2; len: 14; v_gene: TRBV9; d_gene: -; CDR3nt: TGTGCCAGCAGCGTGACAGGAGGCACCGGGGAGCTGTTTTTT; CDR3aa: CASSVTGGTGELFF
abundance: -; j_gene: TRBJ2-7; len: 14; v_gene: TRBV7-9; d_gene: TRBD2; CDR3nt: TGTGCCAGCAGCTTATCCGGGCGGGAGGGCGAGCAGTACTTC; CDR3aa: CASSLSGREGEQYF
abundance: few; j_gene: TRBJ1-2; len: 16; v_gene: TRBV6-1; d_gene: TRBD1; CDR3nt: TGTGCCAGCAGTGAAGACAGGGGATACGGCCCTTATGGCTACACCTTC; CDR3aa: CASSEDRGYGPYGYTF
abundance: -; j_gene: TRBJ2-7; len: 15; v_gene: TRBV11-2; d_gene: TRBD2; CDR3nt: TGTGCCAGCAGCTTAGAGAGACTAGCGCCGTACGAGCAGTACTTC; CDR3aa: CASSLERLAPYEQYF
abundance: -; j_gene: TRBJ2-7; len: 16; v_gene: TRBV28; d_gene: TRBD1; CDR3nt: TGTGCCAGCAGTTGGGACAGGGGTGAGATATCCTACGAGCAGTACTTC; CDR3aa: CASSWDRGEISYEQYF
abundance: -; j_gene: TRBJ2-7; len: 14; v_gene: TRBV28; d_gene: TRBD1; CDR3nt: TGTGCCAGCAGTTCAGGGGGCTCCTTGATCGAGCAGTACTTC; CDR3aa: CASSSGGSLIEQYF
abundance: -; j_gene: TRBJ2-3; len: 14; v_gene: TRBV11-3; d_gene: -; CDR3nt: TGTGCCAGCAGCTTAGGACAGGGCACAGATACGCAGTATTTT; CDR3aa: CASSLGQGTDTQYF
abundance: -; j_gene: TRBJ2-5; len: 13; v_gene: TRBV28; d_gene: -; CDR3nt: TGTGCCAGCAGTTTTCGAGGATCGATCGCCCAGTACTTC; CDR3aa: CASSFRGSIAQYF
abundance: -; j_gene: TRBJ2-1; len: 16; v_gene: TRBV6-1; d_gene: -; CDR3nt: TGTGCCATCAGTGAGCCACAGGCTCCTATCTACAATGAGCAGTTCTTC; CDR3aa: CAISEPQAPIYNEQFF
abundance: -; j_gene: TRBJ2-7; len: 15; v_gene: TRBV7-9; d_gene: -; CDR3nt: TGTGCCAGCAGCTTAGACGGTAGCCTTTCCTACGAGCAGTACTTC; CDR3aa: CASSLDGSLSYEQYF
abundance: -; j_gene: TRBJ2-7; len: 15; v_gene: TRBV6-5; d_gene: -; CDR3nt: TGTGCCAGCAGTTTATCCCTCGGACTTACCTACGAGCAGTACTTC; CDR3aa: CASSLSLGLTYEQYF
abundance: few; j_gene: TRBJ1-5; len: 16; v_gene: TRBV28; d_gene: -; CDR3nt: TGTGCCAGCAACCTGGACACGGGCTATAGCAATCAGCCCCAGCATTTT; CDR3aa: CASNLDTGYSNQPQHF
abundance: -; j_gene: TRBJ2-7; len: 16; v_gene: TRBV27; d_gene: TRBD2; CDR3nt: TGTGCCAGCAGTACCTTCGGGACTACCCTTTTAGACGAGCAGTACTTC; CDR3aa: CASSTFGTTLLDEQYF
abundance: -; j_gene: TRBJ2-5; len: 11; v_gene: TRBV29-1; d_gene: -; CDR3nt: TGCAGCGTGAGCCCCCAAGAGACCCAGTACTTC; CDR3aa: CSVSPQETQYF
abundance: -; j_gene: TRBJ1-3; len: 19; v_gene: TRBV18; d_gene: -; CDR3nt: TGTGCCAGCTCACCCGCGCTATCAGGGTCCGGTGCCTCTGGAAACACCATATATTTT; CDR3aa: CASSPALSGSGASGNTIYF
abundance: -; j_gene: TRBJ2-7; len: 11; v_gene: TRBV5-6; d_gene: -; CDR3nt: TGTGCCAGCAGGGGGACCTACGAGCAGTACTTC; CDR3aa: CASRGTYEQYF
abundance: -; j_gene: TRBJ2-2; len: 16; v_gene: TRBV11-3; d_gene: -; CDR3nt: TGTGCCAGCAGCCCCTCATTTGGACAGAACACCGGGGAGCTGTTTTTT; CDR3aa: CASSPSFGQNTGELFF
abundance: few; j_gene: TRBJ2-5; len: 12; v_gene: TRBV25-1; d_gene: -; CDR3nt: TGTGCCAGCAGTGGGGGTGGGGAGACCCAGTACTTC; CDR3aa: CASSGGGETQYF
abundance: -; j_gene: TRBJ2-1; len: 13; v_gene: TRBV30; d_gene: TRBD2; CDR3nt: TGTGCCTCCGCGGGAGGGTCCTACAATGAGCAGTTCTTC; CDR3aa: CASAGGSYNEQFF
abundance: -; j_gene: TRBJ2-7; len: 16; v_gene: TRBV5-1; d_gene: TRBD2; CDR3nt: TGCGCCAGCAGCCCTAGACTAGCGGGAGGTATCTACGAGCAGTACTTC; CDR3aa: CASSPRLAGGIYEQYF
abundance: -; j_gene: TRBJ2-5; len: 14; v_gene: TRBV6-1; d_gene: -; CDR3nt: TGTGCCAGCAGAGGGGACATTCTCCAAGAGACCCAGTACTTC; CDR3aa: CASRGDILQETQYF
abundance: -; j_gene: TRBJ2-1; len: 15; v_gene: TRBV6-1; d_gene: -; CDR3nt: TGTGCCAGTAGTGAAGTCGCTAGCGCGTACAATGAGCAGTTCTTC; CDR3aa: CASSEVASAYNEQFF
abundance: -; j_gene: TRBJ2-2; len: 12; v_gene: TRBV19; d_gene: -; CDR3nt: TGTGCCAGTAGCCCCCAGGGCGGGGAGCTGTTTTTT; CDR3aa: CASSPQGGELFF
abundance: -; j_gene: TRBJ2-5; len: 13; v_gene: TRBV9; d_gene: -; CDR3nt: TGTGCCAGCAGCCGGGGGAGTGGAGAGACCCAGTACTTC; CDR3aa: CASSRGSGETQYF
abundance: -; j_gene: TRBJ2-1; len: 14; v_gene: TRBV30; d_gene: TRBD1; CDR3nt: TGTGCCTGGGCGACAGGGGGCGGTGAAAATGAGCAGTTCTTC; CDR3aa: CAWATGGGENEQFF
abundance: -; j_gene: TRBJ2-7; len: 14; v_gene: TRBV5-6; d_gene: TRBD2; CDR3nt: TGTGCCAGCAGCTCCGATAGCGGGAGGTACGAGCAGTACTTC; CDR3aa: CASSSDSGRYEQYF
abundance: -; j_gene: TRBJ2-2; len: 17; v_gene: TRBV19; d_gene: TRBD2; CDR3nt: TGTGCCAGTAGTTCCCTAGCGGGAGGGACGATCCCCGGGGAGCTGTTTTTT; CDR3aa: CASSSLAGGTIPGELFF
abundance: -; j_gene: TRBJ2-1; len: 16; v_gene: TRBV6-1; d_gene: TRBD1; CDR3nt: TGTGCCAGCAGTGTTACACAGGGGGTTTTATACAATGAGCAGTTCTTC; CDR3aa: CASSVTQGVLYNEQFF
abundance: -; j_gene: TRBJ2-7; len: 15; v_gene: TRBV4-1; d_gene: TRBD1; CDR3nt: TGCGCCAGCAGCCCATTGGACAGGGGCTCCTACGAGCAGTACTTC; CDR3aa: CASSPLDRGSYEQYF
abundance: -; j_gene: TRBJ2-3; len: 17; v_gene: TRBV27; d_gene: TRBD1; CDR3nt: TGTGCCAGCAGTTCGACAGGGGCCCTAATTAGCACAGATACGCAGTATTTT; CDR3aa: CASSSTGALISTDTQYF
abundance: few; j_gene: TRBJ2-1; len: 16; v_gene: TRBV10-1; d_gene: TRBD2; CDR3nt: TGCGCCAGCAGTGAGTCGGGACTAGCGGGAATAGGTGAGCAGTTCTTC; CDR3aa: CASSESGLAGIGEQFF
abundance: -; j_gene: TRBJ1-1; len: 12; v_gene: TRBV28; d_gene: -; CDR3nt: TGTGCCAGCAGCCTTAACACCGGAGAAGCTTTCTTT; CDR3aa: CASSLNTGEAFF
abundance: -; j_gene: TRBJ2-1; len: 13; v_gene: TRBV6-1; d_gene: TRBD1; CDR3nt: TGTGCCAGCAGGTCGACAGGGGCCCATGAGCAGTTCTTC; CDR3aa: CASRSTGAHEQFF
abundance: -; j_gene: TRBJ1-1; len: 13; v_gene: TRBV2; d_gene: TRBD1; CDR3nt: TGTGCCTCGGACAGGGGAACGAACACTGAAGCTTTCTTT; CDR3aa: CASDRGTNTEAFF
abundance: -; j_gene: TRBJ1-4; len: 14; v_gene: TRBV6-5; d_gene: -; CDR3nt: TGTGCCAGCAGTTACGGAGGGGGGGGTGAAAAACTGTTTTTT; CDR3aa: CASSYGGGGEKLFF
abundance: -; j_gene: TRBJ2-7; len: 16; v_gene: TRBV7-6; d_gene: -; CDR3nt: TGTGCCAGCAGCAAGGAAACCCGGGTGCACCCCGCCGGGCAGTACTTC; CDR3aa: CASSKETRVHPAGQYF
abundance: -; j_gene: TRBJ2-1; len: 15; v_gene: TRBV27; d_gene: -; CDR3nt: TGTGCCAGCAGTTTCACCGGGACTTTGGGCTATGAGCAGTTCTTC; CDR3aa: CASSFTGTLGYEQFF
abundance: few; j_gene: TRBJ1-1; len: 13; v_gene: TRBV6-6; d_gene: -; CDR3nt: TGTGCCAGCAGTGCCTTGGACGGGGTTAGCGCTTTCTTT; CDR3aa: CASSALDGVSAFF
abundance: -; j_gene: TRBJ2-3; len: 16; v_gene: TRBV5-1; d_gene: TRBD2; CDR3nt: TGCGCCAGCAGCTTGATTCTAGCGGGGAGCACAGATACGCAGTATTTT; CDR3aa: CASSLILAGSTDTQYF
abundance: -; j_gene: TRBJ2-7; len: 13; v_gene: TRBV28; d_gene: TRBD1; CDR3nt: TGTGCCAGCAGTTCGGGACAGGGGGACGAGCAGTACTTC; CDR3aa: CASSSGQGDEQYF
abundance: -; j_gene: TRBJ1-4; len: 15; v_gene: TRBV5-1; d_gene: -; CDR3nt: TGCGCCAGCAGCTTATGGGGGGCTGGTAATGAAAAACTGTTTTTT; CDR3aa: CASSLWGAGNEKLFF
abundance: -; j_gene: TRBJ2-2; len: 15; v_gene: TRBV10-3; d_gene: -; CDR3nt: TGTGCCATCACCGGGTCCGGGCAGAACACCGGGGAGCTGTTTTTT; CDR3aa: CAITGSGQNTGELFF
abundance: -; j_gene: TRBJ1-5; len: 17; v_gene: TRBV5-6; d_gene: -; CDR3nt: TGTGCCAGCAGCTCTTTATCGGAAAGGGGTGGTAATCAGCCCCAGCATTTT; CDR3aa: CASSSLSERGGNQPQHF
abundance: -; j_gene: TRBJ2-5; len: 14; v_gene: TRBV4-2; d_gene: TRBD1; CDR3nt: TGTGCCAGCAGCTTCGGACAGGGTGGGGAGACCCAGTACTTC; CDR3aa: CASSFGQGGETQYF
abundance: once; j_gene: TRBJ1-1; len: 14; v_gene: TRBV2; d_gene: -; CDR3nt: TGTGCCAGCATGACGTCGAAGGGGAGGACTGAAGCTTTCTTT; CDR3aa: CASMTSKGRTEAFF